A single sample gave rise to the 13 T cell receptor beta chains below, sequenced in a study of shared T cell receptors in the human thymus. Clones were sequenced by immunoSEQ multiplex PCR, and TCRdb holds only the in-frame ones, with some missing. The sample lists about 400,000 clones; 85% to 95% were seen once. Sequencing used thymocytes. The receptor set was obtained from a human donor.

V gene TRBV28 combines with J gene TRBJ1-4; possibly TRBD1 for D (5 bases). V was trimmed by 5 bases and J by 4 bases, leaving 11 bases between them. The CDR3 runs to 14 residues. CDR1 MDHEN and CDR2 SYDVKM come from the germline V gene. The CDR3 is CASSRQPFNEKLFF. Here the CDR3 DNA reads TGTGCCAGCAGTCGACAGCCTTTTAATGAAAAACTGTTTTTT.

This clone has a single count. CDR3 sequence: CASSPPDRGISYNEQFF. CDR3 DNA: TGTGCCAGCAGTCCCCCGGACAGGGGAATATCATACAATGAGCAGTTCTTC. The chain has TRBV27 and TRBJ2-1; 9 bases are shared with TRBD1. V lost 5 bases and J lost 4; bases outside the gene matches: 12. The CDR3 covers 17 residues. CDR1 and CDR2 (germline): MNHEY, SMNVEV (reference sequence).

The chain has TRBV21-1 and TRBJ2-7; the table's D call, TRBD2, has no DNA check behind it. TRBV21-1 is noted as a pseudogene. The CDR3 length is 14 residues. The CDR3 here is CASAAGHSNYEQYF. CDR3 coding DNA: TGTGCCAGCGCGGCGGGCCATTCTAACTACGAGCAGTACTTC.

J is TRBJ1-4 and V is TRBV4-1; TRBD1 matches 7 bases. The CDR3 is 19 amino acids. After removal of 2 bases from V and 1 base from J, the junction contained 13 bases not matched to a gene. Germline V gene sequence: CDR1 MGHRA, CDR2 YSYEKL. DNA of the CDR3: TGCGCCAGCAGCCAAAAACGACAGGGTAGTCGGGGAACTAATGAAAAACTGTTTTTT. Its protein product is CASSQKRQGSRGTNEKLFF.

The chain couples TRBV6-5 to TRBJ2-7, with D tentatively TRBD2 (5 bases). Germline CDR1 reads MNHEY; CDR2 reads SVGAGI. The CDR3 totals 15 residues. V shed 6 bases and J shed 4 bases, with 19 bases lying between them. The DNA of the CDR3 is TGTGCCAGCAGACCCCCACGGGGAAGGTTTTACGAGCAGTACTTC. It translates to CASRPPRGRFYEQYF.

The chain links TRBV5-8 to TRBJ2-7; 9 nucleotides line up with TRBD1. V trimming: 4 bases; J trimming: 4 bases; junction bases outside the gene matches: 9. The V gene's germline CDR1 is SGHTS and CDR2 YDEGEE. There are 15 residues in the CDR3. As DNA, the CDR3 is TGTGCCAGCAGCGGAACCGGGACAGGGAGTTACGAGCAGTACTTC. Its protein is CASSGTGTGSYEQYF. The full variable domain, its missing parts supplied by reference TRBV5-8 and TRBJ2-7, is EAGVTQSPTHLIKTRGQQATLRCSPISGHTSVYWYQQALGLGLQFLLWYDEGEERNRGNFPPRFSGRQFPNYSSELNVNALELEDSALYLCASSGTGTGSYEQYFGPGTRLTVT.

The chain joins TRBV28 to TRBJ2-1; D gene unclear. V dropped 11 bases and J dropped 5 bases, with 19 bases sitting between them. Looked up from germline, CDR1 is MDHEN and CDR2 is SYDVKM. This CDR3 has 14 residues. Written as DNA, the CDR3 is TGTGCCTTCAGCAGAGGTTGGGCCCACAATGAGCAGTTCTTC. It yields the protein CAFSRGWAHNEQFF.

The chain uses TRBV30 and TRBJ2-1, with no clear D. The CDR3 is made up of 13 amino acids. The V gene lost 3 bases and the J gene lost 7 bases, with 13 bases spanning the gap. CDR1 GTSNPN and CDR2 SVGIG come from the germline V gene (reference sequence). The DNA of the CDR3 is TGTGCCTGGAGCGGAGCCTTTTGGAATGAGCAGTTCTTC. This gives the protein CAWSGAFWNEQFF.

CDR3 amino acids: CASSKSHLGSTEAFF. CDR3 DNA: TGTGCCAGTAGTAAATCGCACTTGGGGTCGACTGAAGCTTTCTTT. J is TRBJ1-1 and V is TRBV19; D ambiguous. The germline V and J ends were trimmed by 4 bases and 5 bases, with 17 bases remaining between them. Germline-derived CDR1 and CDR2 are LNHDA and SQIVND (reference sequence). The length of the CDR3 is 15 residues.

The CDR3 here is CASSEGSYQPQHF. CDR3 nucleotide sequence: TGTGCCAGCAGTGAGGGGAGTTATCAGCCCCAGCATTTT. The chain is built from TRBV25-1 and TRBJ1-5; D unresolved. Trimming stripped 3 bases from V and 5 bases from J, with 8 bases between. This CDR3 has 13 amino acids. Germline lookup yields CDR1 MGHDK and CDR2 SYGVNS.

The chain has TRBV5-1 and TRBJ2-7; 7 bases match TRBD2. The junction had 14 bases not matched to a gene; V was cut back by 7 bases and J by 7 bases. The CDR3 is made up of 14 amino acids. Germline V gives CDR1 SGHRS, CDR2 YFSETQ. The CDR3 sequence is CASSLGVRGGEQYF. DNA of the CDR3: TGCGCCAGCTCACTAGGGGTCCGGGGAGGGGAGCAGTACTTC.

This chain links TRBV27 with TRBJ2-1; no reliable D call. Germline V gene lookup returns CDR1 MNHEY and CDR2 SMNVEV (reference sequence). The CDR3 consists of 15 residues. Trimming removed 3 bases from V and 0 bases from J, with 9 bases in between. The CDR3 sequence: CASSFTRTSYNEQFF. The CDR3 nucleotides are TGTGCCAGCAGTTTTACCCGGACCTCCTACAATGAGCAGTTCTTC.

The rearrangement joins TRBV7-8 to TRBJ2-1; TRBD2 matches 12 bases. Trimming at V came to 5 bases and at J to 7 bases, leaving 21 bases not matched to a gene. CDR1 SGHVS and CDR2 FQNEAQ come from the germline V gene. The CDR3 is 20 residues long. In DNA, the CDR3 is TGTGCCAGCAGCACAAGCCCGGGGGTCCTAGCGGGAGGGCCGGGTAATGAGCAGTTCTTC. It translates to CASSTSPGVLAGGPGNEQFF.